This T cell receptor beta chain was recovered during a study of T cell responses to AZD1222 COVID-19 vaccine. Assay used: immunoSEQ multiplex PCR; TCRdb lists only in-frame clones, some missing. The data hold about 18,000 clones, with 81% observed a single time. V was pared by 7 bases and J by 7 bases, with 8 bases between. The CDR3 is 11 amino acids. The sequenced sample was peripheral blood, obtained 28 days after the second AZD1222 dose. The clonotype originates from an adult who received the AZD1222 COVID-19 vaccine. V and J are TRBV12-3 or TRBV12-4 and TRBJ2-1; weak D call: TRBD1 (6 bases). The CDR3 protein is CASNDRNEQFF. The CDR3 region has the DNA TGTGCCAGCAACGACAGGAATGAGCAGTTCTTC.